The clone carrying this T cell receptor beta chain was counted only a few times. The antigen remains undetermined. TCR beta CDR3 regions were amplified from RNA transcripts. A first-round RT-PCR of the TCR CDR3 used the HTBI primer set. MiXCR was run by TCRdb on the multiplex PCR reads, yielding one entry per CDR3 protein. This table has over 450,000 distinct CDR3 sequences, roughly 18% appearing once. This sample stems from a study of T cells in Graves' hyperthyroidism and ophthalmopathy. Germline CDR1 is SQVTM and CDR2 is ANQGSEA. The CDR3 loop spans 15 amino acids. The V segment lost 2 bases and the J segment 5 bases; nucleotides outside the gene matches: 8. Out of over 7.5 ml of fresh peripheral blood came the PBMCs. Study conclusions and caveats: Ophthalmopathy could be told apart from stable hyperthyroidism with a 13 V-J model. In blood, most of the thyroid clonotypes expanded above 0.001 were also present.

The sequence derives from a woman under 30 with Graves' ophthalmopathy. Sequencing was performed on blood. The rearrangement joins TRBV29-1 to TRBJ2-2; 7 bases are a match to TRBD1. The CDR3: CSVELGQIYTGELFF. In DNA form, the CDR3 reads TGCAGCGTTGAATTGGGACAGATATATACCGGGGAGCTGTTTTTT.